This TCR beta chain was recovered during a study of OX40 agonist ivuxolimab in advanced cancers. Study results and limitations: Expanded clones tended on average to be more numerous among CD8+ T cells than CD4+.

Patients with autoimmune history or systemic immunosuppression were excluded. A remark on this clone: No antigen is known for it.

Some clones are missing from TCRdb's copy, which holds only in-frame ones; the method was immunoSEQ multiplex PCR. The top ten hold under 2% of the sample, which has over 30,000 clones, 82% seen once. Sequenced material: CD4+ or CD8+ T cells sorted from blood, taken in a trial of the OX40 agonist ivuxolimab. This clonotype was obtained from an adult with an advanced solid tumor such as melanoma, head and neck, liver or kidney cancer.

As DNA, the CDR3 is TGTGCCTGGATAAGCAAGATTACCTACGAGCAGTACTTC. Translated, it gives CAWISKITYEQYF. The chain recombines TRBV30 with TRBJ2-7; D remains ambiguous. The CDR3 sequence is 13 residues long. Germline CDR1 and CDR2: GTSNPN and SVGIG (reference sequence). The V gene lost 4 bases and the J gene lost 2 bases, with 12 bases spanning the gap.